Each of the 9 T cell receptor beta chains below was sequenced from the same sample in a study of blood T cells in healthy people across ages. Primers used in a second PCR of about 7 to 11 cycles were a sample-barcoded 5' primer and a J-beta primer mix. TCRdb reprocessed the 5' RACE reads with MiXCR, giving one entry per CDR3 protein. The repertoire holds fewer than 2,000,000 distinct CDR3 sequences, with about 39% as singletons. The specimen sequenced was blood. All receptors derive from a human donor in good health.

In its sample, this clonotype was seen a few times. This chain joins TRBV3-1 and TRBJ2-7, with D possibly matching TRBD2 (5 bases). Trimming pared 3 bases from V and 3 bases from J, leaving 12 bases between. CDR1 LGHDT and CDR2 YNNKEL come from the germline V gene (reference sequence). The CDR3 is made up of 14 amino acids. CDR3 coding DNA: TGTGCCAGCAGCCAGTTCGGACTCAACTACGAGCAGTACTTC. Its translation: CASSQFGLNYEQYF.

The sample holds a few counts of this clonotype. The chain combines TRBV9 with TRBJ2-1, with TRBD1 matching over 8 bases. J gave up 4 bases and V 0 bases, and 3 bases lay outside the gene matches. The CDR3 is 15 amino acids. Germline CDR1 SGDLS, CDR2 YYNGEE. The CDR3: CASSVGDRPYNEQFF. The CDR3 coding sequence is TGTGCCAGCAGCGTAGGGGACAGGCCGTACAATGAGCAGTTCTTC.

The gene calls are TRBV4-1 and TRBJ2-5; D gene uncertain. Germline V gene data show CDR1 as MGHRA and CDR2 as YSYEKL. There are 15 residues in the CDR3. Deletions cut 1 base from V and 2 bases from J, with 11 bases between. CDR3 sequence (DNA): TGCGCCAGCAGCCAAGTCGTAAGGAAGCAAGAGACCCAGTACTTC. Amino acids: CASSQVVRKQETQYF.

The rearrangement joins TRBV29-1 to TRBJ1-2; the D is unclear. This CDR3 region has 12 residues. V lost 4 bases, J lost 8 bases, and 14 bases lay in between. Per the germline V gene, CDR1 is SQVTM and CDR2 is ANQGSEA. The CDR3 nucleotides are TGCAGCGTTGTGTCGTCGATGCAAGGCTACACCTTC. It is translated as CSVVSSMQGYTF.

This clonotype came up many times. The genes are TRBV7-2 and TRBJ1-2, with D unclear. Germline V CDR1 and CDR2: SGHTA, FQGNSA. Deletions cut 1 base from V and 6 bases from J, with 9 bases between. The CDR3 runs 13 residues. The CDR3 nucleotides read TGTGCCAGCAGCTTAGAAGGCAGAGATGGCTACACCTTC. Encoded protein: CASSLEGRDGYTF.

The chain carries TRBV20-1 and TRBJ1-1; D not certain. The V end lost 4 bases, the J end lost 6 bases, and 15 bases lay between the germline ends. Looked up from germline, CDR1 is DFQATT and CDR2 is SNEGSKA (reference sequence). The CDR3 runs 13 residues. CDR3 DNA sequence: TGCAGTGCTAAGGACGGGCGATCTGCTGAAGCTTTCTTT. This translates into CSAKDGRSAEAFF.

This clonotype was seen a handful of times. The rearrangement uses TRBV29-1 and TRBJ2-3, with unresolved D. Deletions cut 5 bases from V and 10 bases from J, with 13 bases between. CDR3 length: 11 amino acids. The V gene's germline CDR1 is SQVTM and CDR2 ANQGSEA. The CDR3 DNA reads as TGCAGCGTTACCCCTCTGAGTCCGCAGTATTTT. This encodes CSVTPLSPQYF.

This clonotype was found a few times. The rearrangement links TRBV20-1 to TRBJ2-5; D is undetermined. This CDR3 has 15 amino acids. Trimming shortened V by 0 bases and J by 7 bases, and 18 bases separated the two germline ends. Germline CDR1 is DFQATT and CDR2 is SNEGSKA (reference sequence). The CDR3 nucleotides read TGCAGTGCTAGAGATCACGGACGCACGGAGCGGACCCAGTACTTC. This gives the protein CSARDHGRTERTQYF.

The genes are TRBV18 and TRBJ2-3; no definite D call. V shed 5 bases and J shed 7 bases, with 13 bases lying between them. The CDR3 contains 13 residues. Germline V gene lookup returns CDR1 KGHSH and CDR2 LQKENI. The CDR3 DNA reads TGTGCCAGCTCAGCTTCCGACGGCAATACGCAGTATTTT. Protein: CASSASDGNTQYF.